The sequence of this TCR beta chain was determined in a study of blood T cell repertoires in COVID-19 (dated by TCRdb to the early 2020s). For the study in its entirety: Collaborator samples came from the United States, Italy and Spain and covered acute and convalescent phases of COVID-19. The material from the prospective study consisted of cDNA or gDNA derived from T cells, B-cell-depleted T cells, or PBMCs. Subjects who had been exposed to COVID-19, were actively infected with it, or had recovered from it provided the deeply sampled blood TCRbeta repertoires that made up the dataset. The repertoires were made available in a free public database intended to serve as a resource for research on the immune response to SARS-CoV-2. Samples were obtained from the ongoing ImmuneRACE study (first 160 participants) and from over 1,000 subjects provided by 6 global collaborators. Sample metadata almost always included a de-identified subject ID, COVID-19 status, age in years and sex. Where available, HLA class I and class II types were obtained from metadata supplied by the sample provider rather than from assay-based typing. Study-wide findings and limitations: How much clinical and demographic metadata was included differed by source and by participant, and the metadata was provided uncurated.

In Seattle, one collaborating source enrolled patients while the infection was active and tracked those patients longitudinally over the course of disease. Whole blood was collected in K2EDTA tubes by collaborating institutions according to the institutions' own protocols. Collaborator samples were shipped for TCRbeta analysis as frozen whole blood, isolated PBMCs, or DNA extracted from either sample type. Comments on this clone: There is no known antigen for this receptor. No base quality information exists; no much larger clone differs at one position.

V lost 2 bases and J lost 7 bases; the stretch between them is 5 bases long. The CDR3 runs 11 amino acids, cysteine and phenylalanine included. The DNA shown is the 33-base CDR3, in frame from base 1. The germline V gene encodes CDR1 MNHNS and CDR2 SASEGT. TCRbeta CDR3 regions were amplified from genomic DNA by means of the immunoSEQ Assay, a bias-controlled multiplex PCR. The published analysis was carried out like this. Within the assay, amplification of reference gene primers was used to estimate how many nucleated cells each sample contained. To quantify the absolute abundance of each unique TCRbeta CDR3 rearrangement, sequence reads were collapsed and filtered. For each sample, productive Simpson clonality was calculated as the square root of Simpson's diversity index over productive rearrangements. Here the immuneACCESS table is served through TCRdb, limited to in-frame sequences with V and J called. Missing clones are a known gap in these copies; in checked studies unresolved V genes cover under half, and the rest lacks a known reason. The V and J calls and clone size were taken over from that table, and D and trimming were inferred from the DNA. The sample table lists hundreds of thousands of clones, 87% of them with a count of one. The ten largest clones take up about 6.9% of the sample.

Sequencing input: peripheral blood. This clonotype originated in a woman aged 45 to 65 with COVID-19, enrolled during active disease. This chain is built from TRBV6-1 and TRBJ1-1, with no D gene named confidently. The CDR3 region has the sequence CASSEPYEAFF. The nucleotide sequence is TGTGCCAGCAGTGAACCTTATGAAGCTTTCTTT.